This TCR beta chain was captured by sequencing in a study of human T cells and chemical hapten exposure (dated by TCRdb to the early 2020s). For the wider study: For sensitization, 2% DPC in acetone was applied to a 2 cm by 2 cm area of upper inner arm skin. Patients additionally received weekly therapeutic DPC doses to the scalp throughout the roughly 23-week study period. Patch testing on the upper back used Finn chambers containing 0.01% DPC, with scoring done after 6 days according to International Contact Dermatitis Research Group standards. Alopecia areata with under or over 50% scalp involvement, alopecia totalis and alopecia universalis were represented in the patient cohort, which was mostly female. Libraries were pooled for sequencing, and variation in per-sample TCR yields was attributed mainly to small differences in library volumes within the pool. In alopecia patients, the study followed how the peripheral blood TCR repertoire changed in vivo over primary and secondary sensitization to diphenylcyclopropenone (DPC), a hapten. Blood samples were taken from patients before sensitization (week 0) and then at 2, 6 and about 24 weeks after DPC sensitization. Around 30 alopecia patients provided blood for TCR sequencing at one to four time points (pre-sensitization, 2, 6 and 24 weeks). Results and caveats for the whole study, not just this receptor: The number of PT1 expanded TCRs positively correlated with patch test score, significant at thresholds 8, 16 and 32 but not 4. No change with DPC sensitization was found in the number of TCRs above 1 in 1000 frequency, and no evidence of global repertoire structure alterations was found. Repeated subsampling changed both the strength of the expansion versus patch-test correlation and the threshold at which the correlation became significant. Because every patient had alopecia, a presumed autoimmune disease, the patients' immune response might differ from that of healthy individuals. Compared with pre-sensitization or healthy control sets, expanded TCRs formed significantly more large CDR3 similarity clusters, which is consistent with antigen-driven responses.

Sample time point, as interpreted from the label and publication: pre-sensitization, week 0. The treatment or condition tag for this specimen amounts to: therapeutic diphenylcyclopropenone sensitization with weekly scalp DPC. At each patch-test visit, blood was drawn before the patch test was applied. Eligible patients were aged 18 to 70, diagnosed with alopecia, deemed suitable for DPC therapy, and excluded if pregnant. Total RNA was isolated from unfractionated whole blood collected in Tempus Blood RNA tubes. Only a few counts were recorded for this clonotype. Its antigen is unknown. No base qualities exist here, and no much larger clone lies one base off it. The method was RACE. The run used a NextSeq 500. Library preparation attached unique molecular identifiers to individual cDNA molecules for quantitative, reproducible TCR counting. Both TCR alpha and TCR beta chains were sequenced from each blood RNA sample. On the authors' methods: The median number of TCRs per sample was some 100,000, ranging from about 23,224 to 750,000. V, J and CDR3 annotation of the TCR reads was performed with the Decombinator software suite. For PS versus PT1 abundance plots, all samples were subsampled to the same number of TCRs (28,000). TCRs were defined as expanded if absent before sensitization and observed at least eight times at the 2-week time point. The public reads were reprocessed in TCRdb via fastp at Q25 and MiXCR, keeping in-frame beta chains. One record per CDR3 amino acid sequence lists the most common genes and DNA. The V and J calls, along with clone size, are taken from TCRdb and not from the paper's own processing. The sample table contains roughly 380,000 distinct CDR3 sequences; only one count was recorded for roughly 4.6% of them. The ten top clones hold approximately 2.8% of the sample.

From the cysteine through the phenylalanine, the CDR3 covers 13 amino acids. The sequence is cut down to CDR3 DNA, 39 bases in frame from base 1. As encoded in the germline V gene, CDR1 is SGHRS while CDR2 is YFSETQ. V loses 0 bases of germline sequence and J loses 3 bases, and the interval between the two ends is 7 bases. The receptor was derived from a woman aged 45-59 years with alopecia areata. Some clones in this sample may be carry-over from other donors' samples. This chain joins TRBV5-1 to TRBJ2-7, with the D gene too uncertain to name. Sequenced here: whole blood, sampled in connection with sensitization to the hapten diphenylcyclopropenone (DPC). The CDR3 has the sequence CASSLESLYEQYF. Here is the DNA: TGCGCCAGCAGCTTGGAAAGCCTCTACGAGCAGTACTTC. Extended through the reference TRBV5-1 and TRBJ2-7 proteins, this CDR3 yields the full variable domain: KAGVTQTPRYLIKTRGQQVTLSCSPISGHRSVSWYQQTPGQGLQFLFEYFSETQRNKGNFPGRFSGRQFSNSRSEMNVSTLELGDSALYLCASSLESLYEQYFGPGTRLTVT.